Following are 20 T cell receptor beta chains from one sample sequenced in a study of shared clonotypes between healthy human individuals. The naive CD8 subset, CD45RO-negative cells positively selected for CCR7, excluded terminally differentiated effector memory CD45RA+ cells. The method was immunoSEQ multiplex PCR; TCRdb's version includes in-frame clones alone and lacks a portion of them. This table holds approximately 590,000 clones, nearly 97% found once. Material: naive CD8+ T cells sorted from blood. Source of these receptors: a woman aged 30 to 39 in good health.

The chain combines TRBV2 with TRBJ2-2; D gene unclear. Trimming stripped 7 bases from V and 6 bases from J, with 15 bases between. The CDR3 is 14 amino acids. CDR1 is SNHLY and CDR2 is FYNNEI in the germline V gene. DNA of the CDR3: TGTGCCAGCACTCCCCCCAATTCCTCCGGGGAGCTGTTTTTT. This sequence encodes CASTPPNSSGELFF.

Comments on this clone: This same CDR3 is encoded by further DNA sequences in the sample. The V call is TRBV29-1, the J call TRBJ2-2; D is unresolved. V was pared by 4 bases and J by 4 bases, with 4 bases between. The length of the CDR3 is 11 residues. Germline V gene sequence: CDR1 SQVTM, CDR2 ANQGSEA. CDR3 nucleotide sequence: TGCAGCGTTGGTCTCACCGGGGAGCTGTTTTTT. Protein sequence: CSVGLTGELFF.

The chain uses TRBV29-1 and TRBJ2-1; D uncertain. This CDR3 region has 13 residues. Germline values: CDR1 SQVTM, CDR2 ANQGSEA. V was shortened by 4 bases and J by 6 bases, with 13 bases between the two germline ends. This CDR3 reads CSVALVVGNEQFF. CDR3 coding DNA: TGCAGCGTTGCCTTGGTAGTGGGCAATGAGCAGTTCTTC.

This chain connects TRBV27 to TRBJ2-7; 8 bases map to TRBD2. The CDR3 is made up of 15 amino acids. V shed 2 bases, J shed 6 bases, and the junction held 9 bases outside the gene matches. Germline V gene lookup returns CDR1 MNHEY and CDR2 SMNVEV (reference sequence). The CDR3 nucleotides read TGTGCCAGCAGTTTAATAGGCGGGGGGAGTGGCGAGCAGTACTTC. It encodes CASSLIGGGSGEQYF.

This sequence joins TRBV27 and TRBJ2-7; 13 bases map to TRBD2. This CDR3 has 16 amino acids. Germline V CDR1 and CDR2: MNHEY, SMNVEV (reference sequence). J lost 7 bases, V lost 2 bases, and 8 bases had no gene match. CDR3 protein: CASSLSPGLAGYEQYF. The CDR3, as DNA: TGTGCCAGCAGTTTAAGCCCGGGACTAGCGGGATATGAGCAGTACTTC.

With regard to this clone: Other DNA variants within this sample encode the same CDR3. This rearrangement joins TRBV27 to TRBJ2-7, with D hard to call. In germline, CDR1 is MNHEY, CDR2 SMNVEV (reference sequence). V was pared by 3 bases and J by 1 base, with 10 bases between. This CDR3 is 14 amino acids long. The CDR3 nucleotides read TGTGCCAGCAGTTTTGTAGGCGGATCCTACGAGCAGTACTTC. This codes for CASSFVGGSYEQYF.

The chain carries TRBV29-1 and TRBJ2-5; perhaps TRBD2 as D (7 bases). The J call may be in error: the DNA end matches TRBJ2-7 better. Germline assignment: CDR1 SQVTM and CDR2 ANQGSEA. This CDR3 comprises 12 residues. The CDR3 reads CSARGDTYEQYF. CDR3 bases: TGCAGCGCCCGGGGGGACACCTACGAGCAGTACTTC.

The rearrangement uses TRBV5-6 and TRBJ2-3; a possible D gene is TRBD2 (6 bases). The CDR3 is made up of 16 amino acids. Looked up from germline, CDR1 is SGHDT and CDR2 is YYEEEE. Trimming took 5 bases from V and 5 from J, leaving 21 bases between them. The CDR3 sequence: CASSTGTPTGGDTQYF. The CDR3 DNA reads as TGTGCCAGCAGTACCGGGACCCCCACCGGGGGAGATACGCAGTATTTT.

The V and J genes are TRBV5-6 and TRBJ2-1; TRBD2 matches at 10 bases. V gave up 0 bases and J gave up 3 bases; unmatched junction bases: 9. The CDR3 extends over 18 amino acids. Germline CDR1 reads SGHDT; CDR2 reads YYEEEE. The CDR3 DNA is TGTGCCAGCAGCTTGGGACTGATGATAGCGGGAGGCTACAATGAGCAGTTCTTC. Encoded protein: CASSLGLMIAGGYNEQFF.

The chain has TRBV29-1 and TRBJ2-1; 12 bases align to TRBD2. The J segment lost 4 bases and the V segment lost 3 bases, leaving 13 bases of the junction unmatched. Germline CDR1 and CDR2: SQVTM and ANQGSEA. The CDR3 has 18 residues. The CDR3 DNA is TGCAGCGTTGATGGCCGACTAGCGGGAGTCCTCAATTACAATGAGCAGTTCTTC. Amino acid sequence: CSVDGRLAGVLNYNEQFF.

This clone was seen just once. The chain links TRBV11-2 to TRBJ2-7, with D possibly matching TRBD2 (6 bases). CDR3 length: 14 residues. The germline V gene encodes CDR1 SGHAT and CDR2 FQNNGV. The germline V and J ends were trimmed by 2 bases and 1 base, with 9 bases remaining between them. The CDR3 DNA follows: TGTGCCAGCAGCTTAACCGCGGGGTCCTACGAGCAGTACTTC. It specifies CASSLTAGSYEQYF.

The rearrangement joins TRBV19 to TRBJ1-5, with unresolved D. The CDR3 extends over 18 amino acids. Trimming pared 3 bases from V and 1 base from J, leaving 19 bases between. Germline assignment: CDR1 LNHDA and CDR2 SQIVND (reference sequence). The CDR3 sequence: CASSIAIWATMSNQPQHF. For the CDR3, the DNA is TGTGCCAGTAGTATCGCGATTTGGGCCACTATGAGCAATCAGCCCCAGCATTTT.

The chain employs TRBV7-6 and TRBJ2-2, with a tentative D call TRBD2 (6 bases). Germline V gives CDR1 SGHVS, CDR2 FNYEAQ. The V gene lost 8 bases and the J gene lost 1 base, with 14 bases spanning the gap. The CDR3 extends over 15 amino acids. CDR3 nucleotides: TGTGCCAGCCGCTCGGAGGGCCTGAACACCGGGGAGCTGTTTTTT. Protein: CASRSEGLNTGELFF. Full variable domain (missing parts from reference TRBV7-6 and TRBJ2-2): GAGVSQSPRYKVTKRGQDVALRCDPISGHVSLYWYRQALGQGPEFLTYFNYEAQQDKSGLPNDRFSAERPEGSISTLTIQRTEQRDSAMYRCASRSEGLNTGELFFGEGSRLTVL.

The genes are TRBV5-4 and TRBJ2-2, with a tentative D call TRBD2 (5 bases). The CDR3 contains 15 residues. Germline loops: CDR1 SGHNT, CDR2 YYREEE (reference sequence). Trimming removed 3 bases from V and 3 bases from J, with 12 bases in between. As DNA, the CDR3 is TGTGCCAGCAGCTCTAGCCCCGGGGACACCGGGGAGCTGTTTTTT. Translation gives CASSSSPGDTGELFF.

The rearrangement joins TRBV6-5 to TRBJ1-6; D might be TRBD1 (6 bases). The CDR3 runs to 14 residues. Between the trimmed V and J ends, which lost 5 bases and 9 bases, there was a span of 14 bases. Germline lookup yields CDR1 MNHEY and CDR2 SVGAGI. The CDR3 region has the DNA TGTGCCAGCAGTGTCGAGGGGGGTAGTTCACCCCTCCACTTT. Its protein product is CASSVEGGSSPLHF.

This clone was seen only once. This chain connects TRBV25-1 to TRBJ2-7; 7 positions agree with TRBD1. V dropped 4 bases and J dropped 3; count of bases not matched to a gene: 6. Germline CDR1 and CDR2: MGHDK and SYGVNS. The CDR3 is made up of 14 amino acids. CDR3 region: CASSARGRLYEQYF. CDR3 DNA: TGTGCCAGCAGTGCCAGGGGGAGACTCTACGAGCAGTACTTC.

The rearrangement uses TRBV19 and TRBJ1-3; D unresolved. V lost 6 bases to trimming and J lost 0 bases, with 12 bases between them. The CDR3 has 15 amino acids. From germline, CDR1 is LNHDA and CDR2 SQIVND (reference sequence). The CDR3 region is CASSYTWGSGNTIYF. The CDR3 DNA reads as TGTGCCAGTAGCTACACTTGGGGCTCTGGAAACACCATATATTTT.

This clone has only one observation. V and J are TRBV5-1 and TRBJ2-1, with 13 bases identical to TRBD2. J was trimmed by 8 bases and V by 5 bases; bases with no gene match: 7. The CDR3 has 15 amino acids. In germline, CDR1 is SGHRS, CDR2 YFSETQ. CDR3 sequence: CASSPGTSGIDEQFF. CDR3 sequence (DNA): TGCGCCAGCAGTCCTGGGACTAGCGGGATTGATGAGCAGTTCTTC.

The rearrangement uses TRBV4-1 and TRBJ2-1; D not certain. This CDR3 spans 15 amino acids. CDR1 is MGHRA and CDR2 is YSYEKL in the germline V gene. V was cut by 4 bases and J by 5 bases, with 15 bases left in between. CDR3 nucleotide sequence: TGCGCCAGCAGCCTAAGCGAGAAACACAACAATGAGCAGTTCTTC. Amino acids: CASSLSEKHNNEQFF.

The chain employs TRBV5-4 and TRBJ2-5, with 11 nucleotides matching TRBD1. Germline V gives CDR1 SGHNT, CDR2 YYREEE (reference sequence). Unmatched junction bases numbered 10, after V lost 4 bases and J lost 5 bases. The CDR3 totals 16 residues. The CDR3 spells CASSPGGQGAGETQYF. The CDR3, as DNA: TGTGCCAGCAGCCCGGGCGGACAGGGGGCCGGGGAGACCCAGTACTTC.